This entry lists 30 T cell receptor beta chains sequenced from one sample in a study of blood T cell repertoires in COVID-19. Repertoires were generated with immunoSEQ multiplex PCR, while TCRdb's copy carries only in-frame clones and drops some. The sample has fewer than 25,000 clones, 70% to 90% seen once. The sequenced material came from peripheral blood. The receptors come from a man aged 70 or older with acute or convalescent COVID-19.

J is TRBJ1-5 and V is TRBV4-2, with D perhaps matching TRBD1 (5 bases). The CDR3 covers 15 residues. V dropped 0 bases and J dropped 4 bases, with 10 bases sitting between them. Germline lookup yields CDR1 LGHNA and CDR2 YNFKEQ. Written as DNA, the CDR3 is TGTGCCAGCAGCCAAGAATCAGGGCATAATCAGCCCCAGCATTTT. This codes for CASSQESGHNQPQHF.

The V gene is TRBV10-3, the J gene TRBJ1-2; a possible D gene is TRBD1 (6 bases). This CDR3 has 14 residues. Trimming stripped 8 bases from V and 4 bases from J, with 17 bases between. Germline loops: CDR1 ENHRY, CDR2 SYGVKD. The CDR3 region has the DNA TGTGCCATCCAAGACTTGGGGGCGGGCTATGGCTACACCTTC. This encodes CAIQDLGAGYGYTF.

This chain joins TRBV7-9 and TRBJ2-5; maybe TRBD1 (6 bases). In germline, CDR1 is SEHNR, CDR2 FQNEAQ (reference sequence). V shed 2 bases and J shed 2 bases, with 12 bases lying between them. The CDR3 runs to 15 residues. CDR3 protein: CASSLTGTHQETQYF. CDR3 nucleotides: TGTGCCAGCAGCTTAACCGGGACACATCAAGAGACCCAGTACTTC.

The CDR3 region is CASSLRGGSPEEQFF. DNA of the CDR3: TGTGCCAGCAGTTTAAGGGGAGGGTCGCCGGAGGAGCAGTTCTTC. The chain employs TRBV28 and TRBJ2-1; 7 bases are shared with TRBD2. The CDR3 runs 15 residues. Trimming at V came to 2 bases and at J to 10 bases, leaving 11 bases not matched to a gene. The germline V gene has CDR1 MDHEN and CDR2 SYDVKM.

This sequence joins TRBV29-1 and TRBJ1-2; the match to TRBD1 covers 7 bases. Trimming at V came to 6 bases and at J to 3 bases, leaving 7 bases not matched to a gene. CDR3 length: 13 amino acids. Germline V CDR1 and CDR2: SQVTM, ANQGSEA. The CDR3 spells CSVGTEGYYGYTF. The CDR3 DNA reads TGCAGCGTAGGGACAGAGGGGTACTATGGCTACACCTTC.

The chain is built from TRBV19 and TRBJ2-1; D unresolved. Germline assignment: CDR1 LNHDA and CDR2 SQIVND (reference sequence). Between the trimmed V and J ends, which lost 4 bases and 4 bases, there was a span of 11 bases. This CDR3 has 14 residues. The CDR3: CASSKLSLYNEQFF. CDR3 nucleotides: TGTGCCAGTAGTAAGCTTTCTCTATACAATGAGCAGTTCTTC.

This clone was counted a single time. The rearrangement uses TRBV7-2 and TRBJ2-1, with 7 bases matching TRBD1. Trimming took 5 bases from V and 5 from J; bases not matched to a gene: 9. CDR3 length: 15 amino acids. Germline assignment: CDR1 SGHTA and CDR2 FQGNSA. Here the CDR3 DNA reads TGTGCCAGCAGCGATAGACAGGGTCCTAACAATGAGCAGTTCTTC. It encodes CASSDRQGPNNEQFF.

This clone turned up a few times. The J gene is TRBJ2-2, the V gene TRBV18, with D hard to call. The CDR3 has 13 amino acids. V gave up 1 base and J gave up 7 bases, with 7 bases separating them. The germline V gene has CDR1 KGHSH and CDR2 LQKENI. CDR3 sequence: CASSPLPRGELFF. Here the CDR3 DNA reads TGTGCCAGCTCACCACTCCCTCGCGGGGAGCTGTTTTTT. Together with reference TRBV18 and TRBJ2-2, the CDR3 gives the full variable domain: NAGVMQNPRHLVRRRGQEARLRCSPMKGHSHVYWYRQLPEEGLKFMVYLQKENIIDESGMPKERFSAEFPKEGPSILRIQQVVRGDSAAYFCASSPLPRGELFFGEGSRLTVL.

The genes are TRBV7-2 and TRBJ2-7; D remains ambiguous. Per germline, CDR1 SGHTA and CDR2 FQGNSA. V was pared by 5 bases and J by 2 bases, with 4 bases between. This CDR3 contains 11 residues. The CDR3 region is CASSITYEQYF. The CDR3 region has the DNA TGTGCCAGCAGCATCACCTACGAGCAGTACTTC. Together with reference TRBV7-2 and TRBJ2-7, the CDR3 gives the full variable domain: GAGVSQSPSNKVTEKGKDVELRCDPISGHTALYWYRQSLGQGLEFLIYFQGNSAPDKSGLPSDRFSAERTGGSVSTLTIQRTQQEDSAVYLCASSITYEQYFGPGTRLTVT.

This clone was found once. This chain uses TRBV13 with TRBJ1-6, with 8 nucleotides matching TRBD1. CDR3 size: 19 residues. Germline V lookup: CDR1 PRHDT, CDR2 FYEKMQ (reference sequence). V lost 4 bases and J lost 0; bases outside the gene matches: 11. CDR3 protein: CASSSDRVNPSSYNSPLHF. CDR3 sequence (DNA): TGTGCCAGCAGCTCGGACAGGGTCAATCCAAGCTCCTATAATTCACCCCTCCACTTT. The complete variable domain, with remaining parts taken from reference TRBV13 and TRBJ1-6, reads AAGVIQSPRHLIKEKRETATLKCYPIPRHDTVYWYQQGPGQDPQFLISFYEKMQSDKGSIPDRFSAQQFSDYHSELNMSSLELGDSALYFCASSSDRVNPSSYNSPLHFGNGTRLTVT.

The chain uses TRBV19 and TRBJ2-1; tentatively, D is TRBD1 (5 bases). V dropped 6 bases and J dropped 5 bases, with 11 bases sitting between them. This CDR3 contains 13 residues. Per the germline V gene, CDR1 is LNHDA and CDR2 is SQIVND (reference sequence). CDR3 DNA: TGTGCCAGTAGCCACCAGGGTGACAATGAGCAGTTCTTC. This sequence encodes CASSHQGDNEQFF. Using reference TRBV19 and TRBJ2-1 for the parts outside the CDR3, the full variable domain is DGGITQSPKYLFRKEGQNVTLSCEQNLNHDAMYWYRQDPGQGLRLIYYSQIVNDFQKGDIAEGYSVSREKKESFPLTVTSAQKNPTAFYLCASSHQGDNEQFFGPGTRLTVL.

The gene calls are TRBV6-5 and TRBJ2-5; tentative D call: TRBD2 (5 bases). The CDR3 sequence is 12 residues long. Germline CDR1 and CDR2: MNHEY and SVGAGI. Trimming took 9 bases from V and 7 from J, leaving 15 bases between them. This CDR3 reads CASWGTSATQYF. Here the CDR3 DNA reads TGTGCCAGTTGGGGTACTAGTGCGACCCAGTACTTC.

The V gene is TRBV5-1, the J gene TRBJ2-1, with 9 positions matching TRBD1. Per germline, CDR1 SGHRS and CDR2 YFSETQ. V lost 0 bases to trimming and J lost 9 bases; unmatched junction nucleotides: 10. The CDR3 loop spans 16 amino acids. The CDR3 coding sequence is TGCGCCAGCAGCTTGGGTGGGACAGGGATAGGAGTTGAGCAGTTCTTC. Encoded protein: CASSLGGTGIGVEQFF.

This chain links TRBV5-1 with TRBJ2-5; 14 nucleotides agree with TRBD2. The V segment lost 4 bases and the J segment 2 bases; nucleotides outside the gene matches: 7. The CDR3 totals 17 residues. CDR1 and CDR2 (germline): SGHRS, YFSETQ. The CDR3 reads CASSRGLAGGRQETQYF. The CDR3 DNA reads as TGCGCCAGCAGCCGCGGACTAGCGGGGGGACGACAAGAGACCCAGTACTTC.

V is TRBV14 and J is TRBJ2-2; TRBD1 matches at 10 bases. Unmatched junction bases numbered 4, after V lost 0 bases and J lost 3 bases. The length of the CDR3 is 17 residues. Germline-derived CDR1 and CDR2 are SGHDN and FVKESK. The CDR3 is CASSQDPGQGDTGELFF. In DNA form, the CDR3 reads TGTGCCAGCAGCCAAGATCCCGGACAGGGGGACACCGGGGAGCTGTTTTTT.

This chain links TRBV14 with TRBJ2-7; weak D call: TRBD1 (5 bases). Trimming left V 4 bases short and J 1 base short, with 8 bases between. Germline assignment: CDR1 SGHDN and CDR2 FVKESK. The CDR3 consists of 13 residues. This chain's CDR3 is CASSPSGSYEQYF. The CDR3 coding sequence is TGTGCCAGCAGCCCCTCAGGGTCCTACGAGCAGTACTTC.

The rearrangement joins TRBV7-9 to TRBJ2-7; D possibly corresponds to TRBD1 (6 bases). This CDR3 contains 12 residues. Germline V CDR1 and CDR2: SEHNR, FQNEAQ (reference sequence). V lost 7 bases and J 5 bases, leaving 12 bases between the germline ends. CDR3 amino acids: CASTYNRDEQYF. Here the CDR3 DNA reads TGTGCCAGCACCTATAACAGGGACGAGCAGTACTTC.

The gene calls are TRBV6-5 and TRBJ1-5, with D tentatively TRBD1 (6 bases). The ends were cut back, 7 bases at V and 2 bases at J, with 12 bases in the middle. This CDR3 has 14 residues. Germline CDR1 reads MNHEY; CDR2 reads SVGAGI. CDR3 coding DNA: TGTGCCAGCAAGCAGGGGTATGGCAATCAGCCCCAGCATTTT. The encoded protein is CASKQGYGNQPQHF.

The chain uses TRBV6-5 and TRBJ2-7; 9 bases align to TRBD2. This CDR3 is built from 16 residues. The V segment lost 2 bases and the J segment 4 bases; nucleotides outside the gene matches: 9. Germline values: CDR1 MNHEY, CDR2 SVGAGI. The DNA for the CDR3 is TGTGCCAGCAGTTACGGTGGTAGCGGGGGTTCATACGAGCAGTACTTC. It yields the protein CASSYGGSGGSYEQYF.

This chain joins TRBV7-3 and TRBJ2-1, with 8 positions matching TRBD2. Germline V gene data show CDR1 as SGHTA and CDR2 as FQGTGA. J gave up 10 bases and V 5 bases, and 13 bases lay outside the gene matches. The CDR3 has 15 residues. The CDR3 DNA is TGTGCCAGCAGCCAAGGAGCAGCGGGAGCCGGGGAGCAGTTCTTC. Protein product: CASSQGAAGAGEQFF. Full variable domain (missing parts from reference TRBV7-3 and TRBJ2-1): GAGVSQTPSNKVTEKGKYVELRCDPISGHTALYWYRQSLGQGPEFLIYFQGTGAADDSGLPNDRFFAVRPEGSVSTLKIQRTERGDSAVYLCASSQGAAGAGEQFFGPGTRLTVL.

This CDR3 is CASRTSGGVHEQFF. The CDR3 DNA is TGTGCCAGCAGGACTAGCGGGGGGGTACATGAGCAGTTCTTC. The rearrangement links TRBV6-5 to TRBJ2-1; 14 bases line up with TRBD2. The germline gives CDR1 MNHEY, CDR2 SVGAGI. This CDR3 region has 14 residues. V gave up 6 bases and J gave up 8 bases; unmatched junction bases: 3.

This chain joins TRBV6-5 and TRBJ1-6; the D gene is possibly TRBD1 (6 bases). The germline V gene has CDR1 MNHEY and CDR2 SVGAGI. This CDR3 region has 15 residues. V was trimmed by 2 bases and J by 7 bases, leaving 12 bases between them. The CDR3 DNA reads TGTGCCAGCAGTTACGGGACACCATTCAATTCACCCCTCCACTTT. Its translation is CASSYGTPFNSPLHF.

The chain has TRBV5-1 and TRBJ2-7; TRBD1 is a possible D gene (5 bases). Germline V CDR1 and CDR2: SGHRS, YFSETQ. The CDR3 totals 16 residues. The V and J ends lost 0 bases and 1 base respectively, with 14 bases between them. This chain's CDR3 is CASSLADSLHSYEQYF. The CDR3 nucleotides read TGCGCCAGCAGCTTGGCCGACAGTCTACATTCCTACGAGCAGTACTTC.

This clone was detected only once. The rearrangement links TRBV7-9 to TRBJ2-2, with TRBD1 matching over 8 bases. Germline CDR1 is SEHNR and CDR2 is FQNEAQ (reference sequence). Trimming took 6 bases from V and 5 from J; bases not matched to a gene: 11. This CDR3 contains 16 residues. CDR3 in DNA: TGTGCCAGCAGTATCATCACAGGGGGAGGAACCGGGGAGCTGTTTTTT. It specifies CASSIITGGGTGELFF.

This clone was detected once. The rearrangement joins TRBV2 to TRBJ2-3; 7 bases fit TRBD1. J lost 4 bases, V lost 5 bases, and 6 bases had no gene match. The length of the CDR3 is 14 residues. From germline, CDR1 is SNHLY and CDR2 FYNNEI. CDR3 loop: CASSIFQGADTQYF. CDR3 bases: TGTGCCAGCAGTATTTTTCAGGGGGCAGATACGCAGTATTTT.

The chain joins TRBV3-1 (or the pseudogene TRBV3-2) to TRBJ1-5; D is possibly TRBD1 (6 bases). CDR1 LGHDT and CDR2 YNNKEL come from the germline V gene (reference sequence). This CDR3 is built from 16 residues. V shed 9 bases and J shed 0 bases, with 18 bases lying between them. The chain's CDR3 is CASLNRDKHSNQPQHF. The CDR3 region has the DNA TGTGCCAGTCTCAACCGGGACAAACATAGCAATCAGCCCCAGCATTTT.

This clone was observed a single time. CDR3: CASSLEGDYTDTQYF. The CDR3 DNA reads TGTGCCAGCAGCTTAGAAGGAGACTACACAGATACGCAGTATTTT. The chain combines TRBV11-2 with TRBJ2-3; D is perhaps TRBD2 (5 bases). The CDR3 covers 15 residues. The V end lost 0 bases, the J end lost 2 bases, and 9 bases lay between the germline ends. CDR1 is SGHAT and CDR2 is FQNNGV in the germline V gene.

As concerns this clone: Within the sample, other DNA sequences also encode this same CDR3. V is TRBV9 and J is TRBJ1-3; tentatively, D is TRBD1 (6 bases). The germline gives CDR1 SGDLS, CDR2 YYNGEE. The V end was cut by 0 bases, the J end by 2 bases, with 9 bases between. This CDR3 has 15 amino acids. The CDR3 reads CASSVAAGAGNTIYF. The CDR3 nucleotides read TGTGCCAGCAGCGTAGCGGCAGGGGCTGGAAACACCATATATTTT.

The rearrangement links TRBV5-1 to TRBJ2-1, with D possibly being TRBD1 (6 bases). CDR1 is SGHRS, CDR2 YFSETQ, per germline. There are 14 residues in the CDR3. The V and J ends lost 3 bases and 4 bases respectively, with 11 bases between them. CDR3 residues: CASSSLTGYNEQFF. In DNA form, the CDR3 reads TGCGCCAGCAGCTCCCTCACAGGGTACAATGAGCAGTTCTTC.

The count of this clone is one. The chain joins TRBV6-5 to TRBJ2-2, with 8 nucleotides matching TRBD2. The V and J ends lost 6 bases and 7 bases, in that order; junction bases with no gene match: 10. CDR1 MNHEY and CDR2 SVGAGI come from the germline V gene. CDR3 length equals 15 residues. The CDR3 nucleotides are TGTGCCAGCAGGGCGATCGGGGGGGCCGTCGGGGAGCTGTTTTTT. It is translated as CASRAIGGAVGELFF.